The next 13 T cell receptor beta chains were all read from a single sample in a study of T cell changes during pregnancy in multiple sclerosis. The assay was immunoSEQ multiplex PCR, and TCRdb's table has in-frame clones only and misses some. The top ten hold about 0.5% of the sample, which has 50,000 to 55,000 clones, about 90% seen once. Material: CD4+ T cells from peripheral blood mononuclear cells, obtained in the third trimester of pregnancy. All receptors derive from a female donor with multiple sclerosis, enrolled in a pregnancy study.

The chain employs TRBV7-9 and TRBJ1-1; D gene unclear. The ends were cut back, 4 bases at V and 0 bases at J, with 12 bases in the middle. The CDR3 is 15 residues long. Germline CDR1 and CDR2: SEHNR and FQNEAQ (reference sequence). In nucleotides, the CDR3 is TGTGCCAGCAGCTCCGCGGGAAAAATGAACACTGAAGCTTTCTTT. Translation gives CASSSAGKMNTEAFF.

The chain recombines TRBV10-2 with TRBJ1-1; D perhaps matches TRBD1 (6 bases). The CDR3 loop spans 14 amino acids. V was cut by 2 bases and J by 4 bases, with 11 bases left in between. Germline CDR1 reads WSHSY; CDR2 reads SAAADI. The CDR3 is CASSERRGGTEAFF. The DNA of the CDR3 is TGCGCCAGCAGTGAGAGGCGAGGGGGCACTGAAGCTTTCTTT.

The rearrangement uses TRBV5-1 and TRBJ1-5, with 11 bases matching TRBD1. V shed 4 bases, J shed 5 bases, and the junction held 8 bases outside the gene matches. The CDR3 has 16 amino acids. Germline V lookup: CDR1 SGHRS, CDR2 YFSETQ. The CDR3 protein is CASSPGTGGIDQPQHF. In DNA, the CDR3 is TGCGCCAGCAGCCCGGGGACAGGGGGAATTGATCAGCCCCAGCATTTT. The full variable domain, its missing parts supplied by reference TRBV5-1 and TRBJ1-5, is KAGVTQTPRYLIKTRGQQVTLSCSPISGHRSVSWYQQTPGQGLQFLFEYFSETQRNKGNFPGRFSGRQFSNSRSEMNVSTLELGDSALYLCASSPGTGGIDQPQHFGDGTRLSIL.

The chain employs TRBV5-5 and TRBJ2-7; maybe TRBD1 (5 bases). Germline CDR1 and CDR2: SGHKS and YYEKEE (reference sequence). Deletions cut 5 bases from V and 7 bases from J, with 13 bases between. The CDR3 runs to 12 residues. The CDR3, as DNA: TGTGCCAGCAGACTGGGGCGTGGGGAGCAGTACTTC. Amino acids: CASRLGRGEQYF. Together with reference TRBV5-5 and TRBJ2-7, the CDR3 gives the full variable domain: DAGVTQSPTHLIKTRGQQVTLRCSPISGHKSVSWYQQVLGQGPQFIFQYYEKEERGRGNFPDRFSARQFPNYSSELNVNALLLGDSALYLCASRLGRGEQYFGPGTRLTVT.

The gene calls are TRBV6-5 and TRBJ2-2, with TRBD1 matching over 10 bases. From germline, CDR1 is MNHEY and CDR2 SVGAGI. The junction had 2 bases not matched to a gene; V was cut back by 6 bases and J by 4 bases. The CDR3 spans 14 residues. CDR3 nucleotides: TGTGCCAGCAGGAGGACAGGGGGCACCGGGGAGCTGTTTTTT. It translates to CASRRTGGTGELFF.

Written as DNA, the CDR3 is TGTGCCAGCAGTGAATGGGGGGTTAGCAATCAGCCCCAGCATTTT. Its protein product is CASSEWGVSNQPQHF. V usage is TRBV2 and J usage is TRBJ1-5; D possibly corresponds to TRBD1 (5 bases). The CDR3 is made up of 15 amino acids. The ends were cut back, 2 bases at V and 0 bases at J, with 8 bases in the middle. Germline CDR1 and CDR2: SNHLY and FYNNEI.

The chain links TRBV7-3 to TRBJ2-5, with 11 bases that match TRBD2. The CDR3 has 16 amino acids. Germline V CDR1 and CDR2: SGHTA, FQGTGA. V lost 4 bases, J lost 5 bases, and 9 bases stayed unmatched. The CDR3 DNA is TGTGCCAGCAGCTCCCAGGTAGCGGGGGGGCCGGAGACCCAGTACTTC. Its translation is CASSSQVAGGPETQYF.

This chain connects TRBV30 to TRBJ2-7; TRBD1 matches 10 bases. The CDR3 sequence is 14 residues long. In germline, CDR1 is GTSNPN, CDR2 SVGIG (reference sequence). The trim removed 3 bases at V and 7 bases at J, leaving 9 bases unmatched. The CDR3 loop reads CAWRGRDRGGEQYF. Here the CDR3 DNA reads TGTGCCTGGAGAGGAAGGGACAGGGGCGGGGAGCAGTACTTC.

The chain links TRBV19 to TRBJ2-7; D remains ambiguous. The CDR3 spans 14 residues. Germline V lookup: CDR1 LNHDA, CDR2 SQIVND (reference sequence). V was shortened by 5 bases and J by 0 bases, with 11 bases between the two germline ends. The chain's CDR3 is CASSDQQSSYEQYF. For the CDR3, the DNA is TGTGCCAGTAGTGATCAACAGTCCTCCTACGAGCAGTACTTC.

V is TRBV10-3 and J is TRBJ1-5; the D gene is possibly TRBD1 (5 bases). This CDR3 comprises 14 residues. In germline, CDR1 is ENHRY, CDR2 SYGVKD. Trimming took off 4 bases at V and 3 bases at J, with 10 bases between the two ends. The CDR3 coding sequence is TGTGCCATCAGTGCGACAGTAGCCAATCAGCCCCAGCATTTT. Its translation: CAISATVANQPQHF.

Here the CDR3 reads CASSVVMGHEQFF. CDR3 nucleotide sequence: TGTGCCAGCAGCGTAGTAATGGGGCATGAGCAGTTCTTC. This chain links TRBV9 with TRBJ2-1; weak D call: TRBD1 (5 bases). V was shortened by 0 bases and J by 8 bases, with 9 bases between the two germline ends. Germline CDR1 is SGDLS and CDR2 is YYNGEE. CDR3 size: 13 residues.

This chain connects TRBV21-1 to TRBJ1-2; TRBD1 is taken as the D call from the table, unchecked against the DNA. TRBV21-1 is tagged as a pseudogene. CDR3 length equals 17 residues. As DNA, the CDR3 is TGTGCCAGCAGCGACCAAATCCCGGGACAGAGTGACTATGGCTACACCTTC. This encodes CASSDQIPGQSDYGYTF.

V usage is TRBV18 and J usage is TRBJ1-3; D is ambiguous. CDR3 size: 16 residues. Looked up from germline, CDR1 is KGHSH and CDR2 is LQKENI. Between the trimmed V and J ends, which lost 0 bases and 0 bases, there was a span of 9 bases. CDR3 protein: CASSPPGGISGNTIYF. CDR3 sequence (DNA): TGTGCCAGCTCACCACCAGGAGGTATCTCTGGAAACACCATATATTTT.